This T cell receptor (beta chain) was captured by sequencing in a study of shared clonotypes between healthy human individuals. Looking at the study overall: Per donor, CD8 memory used one plate, CD8 naive used two, CD4 memory used three and CD4 naive used three. Study-level points and caveats: It was only blood that was sampled, and tissue repertoires likely differ.

A note on this clone: As yet, its antigen is unknown.

Genomic DNA of every subset was divided equally among multiple immunoSEQ plates. The assay was immunoSEQ multiplex PCR, and TCRdb's table has in-frame clones only and misses some. The sample holds 2 million to 2.5 million clones, more than 90% seen once. There are 15 residues in the CDR3. Trimming at V came to 4 bases and at J to 9 bases, leaving 6 bases not matched to a gene. Per the germline V gene, CDR1 is SGHVS and CDR2 is FNYEAQ. Material for sequencing was naive CD4+ T cells sorted from blood. Noted subset: CD45RA+ positively selected. This sequence was found in a man between 18 and 35 years old in good health. The rearrangement joins TRBV7-6 to TRBJ2-1; 13 bases map to TRBD2. CDR3 DNA: TGTGCCAGCAGCTCCACTAGCGGGGGGGTAACTGAGCAGTTCTTC. This translates into CASSSTSGGVTEQFF.